This TCR beta chain was documented in a study of cytotoxic CD8 clonotypes in ibrutinib-treated CLL (dated by TCRdb to the early 2020s). With regard to the full study: The cohort included some 14 treatment-naive and roughly ten relapsed/refractory patients; 17 were IGHV unmutated. Partial responses were observed in roughly 24 patients and complete responses in 2; after a median follow-up of roughly 72 months, remission was maintained in 14 patients and progression was observed in approximately 12. Response samples were taken after a median of 12 months on treatment, ranging from 6 to 36 months. On average, each sample had approximately 280,000 productive templates and roughly 95,000 productive rearrangements. Longitudinal samples were obtainable from about 30% of the roughly 90 participants in the trial. Cryopreserved peripheral blood mononuclear cells were obtained before treatment, at response, and at either sustained remission or disease progression. All remission and progressive disease samples were collected while patients were still receiving ibrutinib. Results the study describes overall, beyond this receptor: Clonality increased at ibrutinib response, stayed stable in sustained remission, and fell back toward baseline at progression. Public clonotypes were rare and either shrank or stayed stable during treatment, and the rise in clonality at ibrutinib response reflected expansion of private clonotypes. Baseline clonality was found to be higher than that of age-matched healthy donors and was strongly correlated with circulating CD8+ T-cell counts. Sustained-remission and progressing patients did not have matched sampling times, and lymph node repertoires were not examined.

Including cysteine and phenylalanine, the CDR3 has 17 amino acids. CDR3 DNA only is kept here, 51 bases in frame from base 1. CDR1 is given as SGHRS and CDR2 as YFSETQ, both from the germline V gene. V gives up 4 bases and J gives up 0 bases, and the segment between their germline ends measures 17 bases. For TCR beta library preparation, around 2.1 micrograms of genomic DNA were extracted from the cryopreserved PBMCs. High-throughput TCR beta sequencing was performed on longitudinal blood samples from CLL patients receiving ibrutinib monotherapy. The patients took part in an open-label, single-center phase 2 trial of ibrutinib monotherapy. As regards this clone: Its antigen is unknown. Base qualities are not recorded, but no much larger clone differs from it by a single base.

A MiSeq instrument was used for deep resolution sequencing, which targeted depths ranging from 1 in 1 million up to 1 in 200,000 T cells, with coverage averaging 10x for each clonotype. TCR beta libraries were generated with the immunoSEQ hsTCRB Kit. The study's own analysis went as follows. The data were analyzed with ImmunoSEQ Analyzer and ImmunoSEQ Data Assistant, and V, D and J gene assignments followed IMGT definitions. Clonality, which ranges from 0 to 1, was calculated by subtracting the normalized Shannon entropy of productive rearrangement frequencies from one. Only overrepresented clonotypes making up at least 0.05% of the repertoire of each patient were included in the public clonotype analysis. Fewer than 15 repertoires from age-matched healthy donors, obtained from immuneACCESS, served as clonality controls. TCRdb stores this immuneACCESS table with in-frame sequences only. Part of the clones is absent; in the studies checked, under half of the shortfall reflects unresolved V genes, and no reason is known for the rest. Clone size and V and J calls were adopted from that table, with D and trimming inferred from the DNA. The sample table lists about 140,000 clones, around 81% of them with a count of one. Clones ranked in the top ten supply 7.6% of the sample.

The sequence derives from a human donor with chronic lymphocytic leukemia. The material sequenced was PBMCs, taken after 36 months of ibrutinib treatment. In this chain, TRBV5-1 is recombined with TRBJ1-5, with no reliable assignment of the D segment. Read as DNA, the sequence is TGCGCCAGCAGCAAGGACCCGCTGGCGGTTAGCAATCAGCCCCAGCATTTT. This translates into CASSKDPLAVSNQPQHF.